This T cell receptor (beta chain) was identified in a study of early T cells in non-severe SARS-CoV-2 infection. Unique molecular identifiers tagged individual cDNA molecules. One entry per CDR3 protein results from TCRdb running MiXCR on the 5' RACE reads. The sample shows approximately 76,000 distinct CDR3 sequences, 11% of them seen only once. Looked up from germline, CDR1 is LNHDA and CDR2 is SQIVND (reference sequence). Trimming pared 10 bases from V and 7 bases from J, leaving 16 bases between. This CDR3 region has 12 residues. Points from the study as a whole: VDJdb matching skewed toward anti-spike CD8 responses, missing private and CD4 specificities.

This clonotype was observed a few times. What it binds is unknown. This sequence joins TRBV19 and TRBJ1-2; D is uncertain. The sequence was obtained from an adult who was a healthcare worker with PCR-confirmed SARS-CoV-2 infection or an uninfected control (not recorded which). Input material: whole blood. The CDR3 nucleotides read TGTGCCACTTACCCCCCCGGTTGTGGCTACACCTTC. Protein: CATYPPGCGYTF.